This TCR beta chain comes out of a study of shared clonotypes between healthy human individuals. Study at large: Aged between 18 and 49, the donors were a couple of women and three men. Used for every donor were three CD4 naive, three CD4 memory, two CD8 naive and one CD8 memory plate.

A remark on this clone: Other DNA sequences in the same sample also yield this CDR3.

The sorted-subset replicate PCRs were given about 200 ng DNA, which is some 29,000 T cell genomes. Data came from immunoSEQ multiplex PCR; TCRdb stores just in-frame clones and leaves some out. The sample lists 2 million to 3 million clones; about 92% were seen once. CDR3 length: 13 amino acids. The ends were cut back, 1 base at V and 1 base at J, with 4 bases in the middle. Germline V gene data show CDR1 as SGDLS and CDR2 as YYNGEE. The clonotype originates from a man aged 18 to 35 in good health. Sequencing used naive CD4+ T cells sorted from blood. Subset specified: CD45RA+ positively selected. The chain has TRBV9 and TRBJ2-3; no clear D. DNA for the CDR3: TGTGCCAGCAGCGTACAAGGCACAGATACGCAGTATTTT. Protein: CASSVQGTDTQYF.